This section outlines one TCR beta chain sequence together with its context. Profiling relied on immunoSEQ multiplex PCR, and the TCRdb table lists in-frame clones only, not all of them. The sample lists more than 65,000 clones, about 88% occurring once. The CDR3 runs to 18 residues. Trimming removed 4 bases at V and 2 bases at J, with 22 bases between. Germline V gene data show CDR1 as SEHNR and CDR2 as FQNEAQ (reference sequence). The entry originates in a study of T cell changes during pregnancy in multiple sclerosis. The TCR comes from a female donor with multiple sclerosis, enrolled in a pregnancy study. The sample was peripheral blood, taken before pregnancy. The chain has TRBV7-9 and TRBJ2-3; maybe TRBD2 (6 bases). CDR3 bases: TGTGCCAGCAGCTCCCGCATTGGAGGGCACCAGTCCACAGATACGCAGTATTTT. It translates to CASSSRIGGHQSTDTQYF.